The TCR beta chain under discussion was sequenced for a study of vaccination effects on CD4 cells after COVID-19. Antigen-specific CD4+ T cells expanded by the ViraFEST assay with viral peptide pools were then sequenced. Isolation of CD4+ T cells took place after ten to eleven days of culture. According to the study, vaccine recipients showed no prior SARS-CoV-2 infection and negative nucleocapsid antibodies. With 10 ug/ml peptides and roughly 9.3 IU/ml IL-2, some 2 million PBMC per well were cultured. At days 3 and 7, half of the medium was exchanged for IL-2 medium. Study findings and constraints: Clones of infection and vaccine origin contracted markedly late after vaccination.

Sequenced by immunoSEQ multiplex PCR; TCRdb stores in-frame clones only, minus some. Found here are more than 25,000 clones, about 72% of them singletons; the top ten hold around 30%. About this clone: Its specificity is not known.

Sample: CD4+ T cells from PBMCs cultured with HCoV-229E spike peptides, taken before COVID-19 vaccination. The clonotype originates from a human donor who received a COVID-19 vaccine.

CDR3 coding DNA: TGTGCCAGCAGCGCAGCAGGGGTGAACACTGAAGCTTTCTTT. Its protein product is CASSAAGVNTEAFF. The chain couples TRBV7-2 to TRBJ1-1; a weak D match, TRBD1 (6 bases). The CDR3 extends over 14 amino acids. Trimming took off 5 bases at V and 0 bases at J, with 10 bases between the two ends. The germline V gene encodes CDR1 SGHTA and CDR2 FQGNSA. Together with reference TRBV7-2 and TRBJ1-1, the CDR3 gives the full variable domain: GAGVSQSPSNKVTEKGKDVELRCDPISGHTALYWYRQSLGQGLEFLIYFQGNSAPDKSGLPSDRFSAERTGGSVSTLTIQRTQQEDSAVYLCASSAAGVNTEAFFGQGTRLTVV.